The clone carrying this T cell receptor beta chain was observed a few times. The entry originates in a study of T-cell reconstitution after alpha-beta-depleted transplantation in children. A library of TCRbeta sequences, prepared with unique molecular identifiers, was generated. In TCRdb, the PCR reads were re-called with MiXCR into one record per CDR3 protein. The table includes some 590,000 distinct CDR3 sequences, about 11% detected once. In germline, CDR1 is SQVTM, CDR2 ANQGSEA. V was pared by 4 bases and J by 2 bases, with 18 bases between. CDR3 length: 15 amino acids. Sequencing was performed on PBMCs from the stem cell graft donor, taken from the stem cell graft. This sequence was found in a human donor who donated a stem cell graft to a child with acute myeloid leukemia. This chain connects TRBV29-1 to TRBJ2-7; possibly TRBD1 for D (7 bases). The CDR3: CSVALGAGGTYEQYF. The CDR3 nucleotides are TGCAGCGTTGCCCTCGGGGCAGGGGGGACCTACGAGCAGTACTTC.